The present T cell receptor beta chain was sequenced within a study of shared clonotypes between healthy human individuals. Study-level background: Samples came from a couple of female and a few male donors aged 18 to 49.

In germline, CDR1 is KGHSH, CDR2 LQKENI. The CDR3 consists of 15 residues. Trimming left V 4 bases short and J 1 base short, with 13 bases between. Only in-frame clones appear in the TCRdb table, and some are missing; sequencing was by immunoSEQ multiplex PCR. The data show around 1,100,000 clones, 60% to 80% seen once. The sequenced sample consisted of memory CD4+ T cells from PBMCs. Subset here: CD45RA-negative fraction. This receptor was obtained from a man younger than 30 in good health. Some clones in this sample may be carry-over from other donors' samples. This chain links TRBV18 with TRBJ2-5; the D call may be TRBD1 or TRBD2 (5 bases each). CDR3 coding DNA: TGTGCCAGCTCACGGGGCGGGTCGGTCCAAGAGACCCAGTACTTC. Translation: CASSRGGSVQETQYF.